The clone carrying this TCR beta chain was counted only a few times. The antigen is not known. Every donor provided one heparinised blood draw, which averaged approximately 100 mL. The data originate from a study of beta chain features in type 1 diabetes. Study-level points and caveats: In comparison with healthy donors, patients had naive, central memory and Treg TCRB repertoires that appeared more similar. Shorter TCRB CDR3s, moderately but significantly so, were found in Type 1 diabetes patients in all four CD4+ subsets.

The isolated RNA, all of it, was reverse transcribed, so expressed TCRB transcripts were what got sequenced. Assay used: immunoSEQ multiplex PCR; TCRdb lists only in-frame clones, some missing. The table records about 140,000 clones, around a tenth of them present only once. The specimen was central memory CD4+ T cells from blood. The clonotype was recovered from a woman between 35 and 50 years old in good health.

DNA of the CDR3: TGTGCCAGCAGCTTGGGGGGCGTGGGGGCGAGTGAGCAGTTCTTC. Its translation: CASSLGGVGASEQFF. The rearrangement uses TRBV5-4 and TRBJ2-1, with D possibly TRBD1 on 6 matching bases. Germline lookup yields CDR1 SGHNT and CDR2 YYREEE (reference sequence). This CDR3 has 15 amino acids. With 0 bases removed from V and 9 bases from J, the gap between germline ends came to 16 bases.